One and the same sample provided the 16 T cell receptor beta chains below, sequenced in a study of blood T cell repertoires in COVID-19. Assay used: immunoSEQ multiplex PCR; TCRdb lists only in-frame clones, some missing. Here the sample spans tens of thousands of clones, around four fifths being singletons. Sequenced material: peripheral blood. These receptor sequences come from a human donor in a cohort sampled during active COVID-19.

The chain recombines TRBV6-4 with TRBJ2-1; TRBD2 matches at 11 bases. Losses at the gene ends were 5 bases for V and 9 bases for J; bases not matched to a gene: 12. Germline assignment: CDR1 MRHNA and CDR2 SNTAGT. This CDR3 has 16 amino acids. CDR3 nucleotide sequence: TGTGCCAGCAGTATACTAGCGGGGGAGTCCTATCTTGAGCAGTTCTTC. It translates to CASSILAGESYLEQFF.

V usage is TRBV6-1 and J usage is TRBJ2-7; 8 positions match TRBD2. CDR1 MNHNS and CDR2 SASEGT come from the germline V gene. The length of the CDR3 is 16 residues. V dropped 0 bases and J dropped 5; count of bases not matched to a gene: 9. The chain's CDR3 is CASSEAVFGRANEQYF. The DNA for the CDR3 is TGTGCCAGCAGTGAAGCGGTTTTCGGGAGGGCCAACGAGCAGTACTTC.

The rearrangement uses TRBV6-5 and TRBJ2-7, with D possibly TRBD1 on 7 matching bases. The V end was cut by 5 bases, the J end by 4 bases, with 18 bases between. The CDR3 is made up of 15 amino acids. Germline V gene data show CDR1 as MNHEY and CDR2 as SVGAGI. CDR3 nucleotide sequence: TGTGCCAGCAGTCCGAACCCAGGGGGGCAATACGAGCAGTACTTC. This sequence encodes CASSPNPGGQYEQYF.

Here the CDR3 DNA reads TGTGCCAGCAGCGTAGTCGGGGGGAACACTGAAGCTTTCTTT. Translated, it gives CASSVVGGNTEAFF. This sequence joins TRBV9 and TRBJ1-1; D is possibly TRBD1 (5 bases). This CDR3 has 14 amino acids. The germline CDR1 and CDR2 sequences are SGDLS and YYNGEE. Between the trimmed V and J ends, which lost 0 bases and 1 base, there was a span of 7 bases.

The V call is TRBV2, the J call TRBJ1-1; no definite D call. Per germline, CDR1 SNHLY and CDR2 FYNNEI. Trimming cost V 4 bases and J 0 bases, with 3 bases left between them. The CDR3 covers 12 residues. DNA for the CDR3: TGTGCCAGCAGTGTTATGAACACTGAAGCTTTCTTT. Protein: CASSVMNTEAFF. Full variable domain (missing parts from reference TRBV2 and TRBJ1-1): EPEVTQTPSHQVTQMGQEVILRCVPISNHLYFYWYRQILGQKVEFLVSFYNNEISEKSEIFDDQFSVERPDGSNFTLKIRSTKLEDSAMYFCASSVMNTEAFFGQGTRLTVV.

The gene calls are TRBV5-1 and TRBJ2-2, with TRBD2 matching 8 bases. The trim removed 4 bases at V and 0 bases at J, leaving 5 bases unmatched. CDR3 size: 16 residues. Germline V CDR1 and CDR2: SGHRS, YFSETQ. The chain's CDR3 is CASSGTGLANTGELFF. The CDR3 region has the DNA TGCGCCAGCAGCGGTACGGGACTAGCGAACACCGGGGAGCTGTTTTTT.

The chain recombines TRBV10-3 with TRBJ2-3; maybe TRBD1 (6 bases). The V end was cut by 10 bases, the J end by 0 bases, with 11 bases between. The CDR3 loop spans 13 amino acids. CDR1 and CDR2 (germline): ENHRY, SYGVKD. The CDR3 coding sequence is TGTGCCACGATACAGGGTAGCACAGATACGCAGTATTTT. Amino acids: CATIQGSTDTQYF.

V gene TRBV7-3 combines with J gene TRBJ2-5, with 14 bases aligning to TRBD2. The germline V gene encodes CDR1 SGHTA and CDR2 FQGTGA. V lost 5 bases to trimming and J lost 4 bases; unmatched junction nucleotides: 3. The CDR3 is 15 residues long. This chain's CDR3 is CASSPGLAGVETQYF. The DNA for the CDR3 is TGTGCCAGCAGCCCGGGACTAGCGGGAGTAGAGACCCAGTACTTC.

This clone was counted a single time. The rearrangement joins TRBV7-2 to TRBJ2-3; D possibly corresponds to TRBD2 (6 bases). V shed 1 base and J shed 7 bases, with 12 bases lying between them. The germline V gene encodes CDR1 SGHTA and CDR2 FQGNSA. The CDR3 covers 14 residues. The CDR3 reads CASSLDRSGNTQYF. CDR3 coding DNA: TGTGCCAGCAGCTTAGATCGTAGCGGAAATACGCAGTATTTT.

CDR3 sequence (DNA): TGTGCCAGCAGCCCCGACTTGTCTGGCACTGAAGCTTTCTTT. Translating gives CASSPDLSGTEAFF. The chain couples TRBV3-1 (or the pseudogene TRBV3-2) to TRBJ1-1; D unresolved. The V end was cut by 4 bases, the J end by 4 bases, with 13 bases between. CDR3 length equals 14 residues. Germline V lookup: CDR1 LGHDT, CDR2 YNNKEL (reference sequence).

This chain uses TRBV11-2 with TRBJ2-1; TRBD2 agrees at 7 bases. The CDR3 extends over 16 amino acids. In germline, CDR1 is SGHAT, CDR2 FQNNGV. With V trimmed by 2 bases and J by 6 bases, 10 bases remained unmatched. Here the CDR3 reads CASSLQAGELFNEQFF. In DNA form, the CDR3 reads TGTGCCAGCAGCTTACAGGCGGGGGAACTTTTCAATGAGCAGTTCTTC.

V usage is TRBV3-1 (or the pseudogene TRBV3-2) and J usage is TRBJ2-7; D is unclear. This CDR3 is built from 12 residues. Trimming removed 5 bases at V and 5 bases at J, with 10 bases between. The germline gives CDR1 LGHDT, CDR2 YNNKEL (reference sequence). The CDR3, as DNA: TGTGCCAGCAGCGCCCACGGAGACGAGCAGTACTTC. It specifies CASSAHGDEQYF.

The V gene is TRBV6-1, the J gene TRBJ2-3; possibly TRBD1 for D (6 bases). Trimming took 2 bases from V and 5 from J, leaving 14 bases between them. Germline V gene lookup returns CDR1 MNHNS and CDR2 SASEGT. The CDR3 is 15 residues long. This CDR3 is CASSEQGMALDTQYF. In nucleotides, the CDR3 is TGTGCCAGCAGTGAACAGGGGATGGCATTAGATACGCAGTATTTT.

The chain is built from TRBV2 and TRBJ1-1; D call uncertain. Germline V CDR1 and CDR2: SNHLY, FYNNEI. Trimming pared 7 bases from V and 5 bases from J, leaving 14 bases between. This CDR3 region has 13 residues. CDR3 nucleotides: TGTGCCAGCACGAGGGATCCCATTACTGAAGCTTTCTTT. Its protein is CASTRDPITEAFF.

CDR3 protein: CAWSGDTGRTEAFF. In DNA form, the CDR3 reads TGTGCCTGGAGTGGAGACACAGGGAGAACTGAAGCTTTCTTT. The chain has TRBV30 and TRBJ1-1; the D gene is possibly TRBD1 (6 bases). The CDR3 is 14 residues long. The germline V gene has CDR1 GTSNPN and CDR2 SVGIG (reference sequence). Trimming stripped 1 base from V and 5 bases from J, with 14 bases between.

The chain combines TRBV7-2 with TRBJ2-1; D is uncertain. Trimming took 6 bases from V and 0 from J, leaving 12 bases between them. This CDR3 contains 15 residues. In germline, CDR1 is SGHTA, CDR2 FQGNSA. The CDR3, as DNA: TGTGCCAGCAGTGAGAGATTGAGCTCCTACAATGAGCAGTTCTTC. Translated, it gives CASSERLSSYNEQFF. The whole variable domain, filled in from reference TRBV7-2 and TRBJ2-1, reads GAGVSQSPSNKVTEKGKDVELRCDPISGHTALYWYRQSLGQGLEFLIYFQGNSAPDKSGLPSDRFSAERTGGSVSTLTIQRTQQEDSAVYLCASSERLSSYNEQFFGPGTRLTVL.